The 18 T cell receptor beta chains reported below all come from one sample, sequenced in a study of T-cell memory formation after mild COVID-19. Using its own MiXCR run on the 5' RACE reads, TCRdb lists one record per CDR3 protein. The data show 530,000 or so distinct CDR3 sequences, 15% to 20% seen once. Sequenced material: PBMCs or a T cell subset sorted from them (not recorded which). Receptors originate from an adult woman who had mild COVID-19 (a few samples of this study predate the infection). Cell type and time point are not known.

This clonotype was counted only a few times. The J gene is TRBJ1-2, the V gene TRBV5-5; tentative D call: TRBD1 (5 bases). The CDR3 has 14 amino acids. CDR1 and CDR2 (germline): SGHKS, YYEKEE (reference sequence). Trimming removed 0 bases at V and 7 bases at J, with 13 bases between. In nucleotides, the CDR3 is TGTGCCAGCAGCTTGGAAGGGACGCGGCGTGGCTACACCTTC. This gives the protein CASSLEGTRRGYTF.

This clonotype was recorded a few times. This sequence joins TRBV5-1 and TRBJ2-3, with 14 bases lining up with TRBD2. Trimming removed 5 bases from V and 1 base from J; junction bases left unmatched: 9. Germline lookup yields CDR1 SGHRS and CDR2 YFSETQ. The CDR3 spans 18 residues. CDR3 loop: CASSGSGLAGGRTDTQYF. CDR3 in DNA: TGCGCCAGCAGTGGTAGCGGACTAGCGGGGGGTCGCACAGATACGCAGTATTTT.

This clonotype was seen ten or more times. This sequence joins TRBV20-1 and TRBJ1-2; 8 bases map to TRBD1. Trimming cost V 6 bases and J 3 bases; bases outside gene matches: 18. CDR1 and CDR2 from the germline V gene are DFQATT and SNEGSKA (reference sequence). CDR3 size: 17 residues. CDR3 sequence reads: CSAPERYTGTGYYGYTF. The CDR3 DNA is TGCAGTGCGCCCGAGAGATACACCGGGACAGGATACTATGGCTACACCTTC.

This rearrangement joins TRBV6-5 to TRBJ1-3, with TRBD1 matching 9 bases. In germline, CDR1 is MNHEY, CDR2 SVGAGI. V was clipped by 6 bases and J by 2 bases; unmatched bases: 5. The CDR3 covers 15 residues. The CDR3 DNA reads as TGTGCCAGCAGCGACAGGGGGTTGGCTGGAAACACCATATATTTT. Translating gives CASSDRGLAGNTIYF.

This clonotype was seen only a few times. The rearrangement joins TRBV29-1 to TRBJ1-2; 8 bases agree with TRBD1. Germline CDR1 and CDR2: SQVTM and ANQGSEA. V gave up 5 bases and J gave up 2 bases; unmatched junction bases: 4. This CDR3 comprises 13 residues. The DNA for the CDR3 is TGCAGCGTTACCGGGACAGGCAACTATGGCTACACCTTC. Residues: CSVTGTGNYGYTF.

The chain employs TRBV9 and TRBJ2-1; 7 bases map to TRBD2. J gave up 0 bases and V 4 bases, and 10 bases lay outside the gene matches. From germline, CDR1 is SGDLS and CDR2 YYNGEE. The CDR3 extends over 17 amino acids. The CDR3 DNA follows: TGTGCCAGCAGCACGCCGACTAGCCCGAGCTCCTACAATGAGCAGTTCTTC. It translates to CASSTPTSPSSYNEQFF.

The chain carries TRBV9 and TRBJ2-5, with D perhaps matching TRBD1 (5 bases). The CDR3 length is 15 residues. Trimming stripped 3 bases from V and 3 bases from J, with 15 bases between. CDR1 SGDLS and CDR2 YYNGEE come from the germline V gene. CDR3 in DNA: TGTGCCAGCAGCGATTCCTGGGGCGCGGAAGAGACCCAGTACTTC. Its protein product is CASSDSWGAEETQYF.

This clonotype has only a few counts. This chain links TRBV9 with TRBJ2-3; D is perhaps TRBD2 (6 bases). V lost 3 bases, J lost 0 bases, and 14 bases lay in between. Germline values: CDR1 SGDLS, CDR2 YYNGEE. This CDR3 is 16 amino acids long. CDR3 sequence (DNA): TGTGCCAGCAGCGGGAGGACTAACCCAAGCACAGATACGCAGTATTTT. Translation: CASSGRTNPSTDTQYF. Looking up the rest from reference TRBV9 and TRBJ2-3 gives the full variable domain: DSGVTQTPKHLITATGQRVTLRCSPRSGDLSVYWYQQSLDQGLQFLIQYYNGEERAKGNILERFSAQQFPDLHSELNLSSLELGDSALYFCASSGRTNPSTDTQYFGPGTRLTVL.

A few counts support this clonotype. The chain has TRBV11-3 and TRBJ2-1; TRBD2 agrees at 11 bases. This CDR3 is built from 13 residues. The germline CDR1 and CDR2 sequences are SGHNT and YENEEA. The trim removed 2 bases at V and 15 bases at J, leaving 6 bases unmatched. The CDR3 loop is CASSLYSGGETFF. CDR3 sequence (DNA): TGTGCCAGCAGCTTATATAGCGGGGGGGAGACGTTCTTC.

The chain uses TRBV12-3 or TRBV12-4 and TRBJ2-7; D may be TRBD1 or TRBD2 (6 bases each). Trimming left V 5 bases short and J 5 bases short, with 19 bases between. The CDR3 has 15 amino acids. CDR3: CASSRRGVVSDEQYF. CDR3 in DNA: TGTGCCAGCAGTCGGAGGGGGGTGGTATCGGACGAGCAGTACTTC.

This clonotype was counted at least ten times. The chain joins TRBV5-1 to TRBJ2-5, with a tentative D call TRBD2 (6 bases). Trimming stripped 1 base from V and 2 bases from J, with 15 bases between. Per the germline V gene, CDR1 is SGHRS and CDR2 is YFSETQ. The CDR3 runs 16 residues. The CDR3 DNA follows: TGCGCCAGCAGCTTGAATAAGGCGGGATCTCAAGAGACCCAGTACTTC. Encoded protein: CASSLNKAGSQETQYF.

The V and J genes are TRBV3-1 and TRBJ2-2; D is perhaps TRBD2 (5 bases). Germline CDR1 and CDR2: LGHDT and YNNKEL (reference sequence). This CDR3 has 16 residues. V lost 4 bases to trimming and J lost 6 bases, with 18 bases between them. The DNA of the CDR3 is TGTGCCAGCAGCCGTGTAGCTAGCATAGACGCCGGGGAGCTGTTTTTT. Amino acid sequence: CASSRVASIDAGELFF.

This chain uses TRBV7-6 with TRBJ2-3; TRBD1 aligns across 12 bases. Trimming cost V 2 bases and J 0 bases; bases outside gene matches: 12. The CDR3 spans 20 residues. Germline-derived CDR1 and CDR2 are SGHVS and FNYEAQ. The DNA of the CDR3 is TGTGCCAGCAGCTTACTGCGGGGGACAGGGGGCCTAAAGAGCACAGATACGCAGTATTTT. Translating gives CASSLLRGTGGLKSTDTQYF.

The chain recombines TRBV6-2 or TRBV6-3 with TRBJ2-7, with 7 bases lining up with TRBD2. The CDR3 contains 13 residues. Germline V gene lookup returns CDR1 MNHEY and CDR2 SVGEGT. J gave up 4 bases and V 8 bases, and 8 bases lay outside the gene matches. CDR3 nucleotide sequence: TGTGCCAGCCTGAGCGGGAACTCTTACGAGCAGTACTTC. Translating it yields CASLSGNSYEQYF.

V and J are TRBV4-1 and TRBJ1-2; D gene ambiguous. Trimming pared 3 bases from V and 8 bases from J, leaving 25 bases between. Germline V lookup: CDR1 MGHRA, CDR2 YSYEKL. The length of the CDR3 is 17 residues. CDR3 amino acids: CASSQEPGIPPQGGYTF. As DNA, the CDR3 is TGCGCCAGCAGCCAGGAACCGGGGATCCCCCCTCAAGGAGGCTACACCTTC.

This clonotype was detected a few times. This chain uses TRBV19 with TRBJ1-5, with D unresolved. CDR3 size: 12 residues. CDR1 LNHDA and CDR2 SQIVND come from the germline V gene (reference sequence). Trimming took off 4 bases at V and 6 bases at J, with 7 bases between the two ends. CDR3 amino acids: CASSRVGQPQHF. As DNA, the CDR3 is TGTGCCAGTAGTAGGGTGGGTCAGCCCCAGCATTTT.

The rearrangement joins TRBV19 to TRBJ2-7; D possibly uses TRBD1 or TRBD2 (5 bases each). Germline V gene data show CDR1 as LNHDA and CDR2 as SQIVND (reference sequence). The V and J ends lost 7 bases and 3 bases respectively, with 13 bases between them. The CDR3 loop spans 13 amino acids. CDR3 coding DNA: TGTGCCAGTACACCGGGACCGTACTACGAGCAGTACTTC. This codes for CASTPGPYYEQYF.

The rearrangement uses TRBV19 and TRBJ2-1; weak D call: TRBD1 (5 bases). Per germline, CDR1 LNHDA and CDR2 SQIVND (reference sequence). The CDR3 consists of 14 residues. The V gene lost 2 bases and the J gene lost 2 bases, with 7 bases spanning the gap. The CDR3 sequence: CASSIPGTYNEQFF. The CDR3 region has the DNA TGTGCCAGTAGTATACCAGGGACCTACAATGAGCAGTTCTTC.